This T cell receptor (beta chain) was sequenced during a study of T cells in tumors after PD-1 blockade. Across the whole study: Each patient got pembrolizumab 200 mg every 3 weeks or cemiplimab 350 mg every 2 weeks. A subset received ongoing vismodegib 150 mg daily alongside anti-PD-1 therapy. Study-wide results and limits: Blood contained about 45% of the tumor's TCR clonotypes.

Measured with immunoSEQ multiplex PCR; TCRdb has only the in-frame clones, and not every one. In the table there are about 35,000 clones, 78% of which are singletons. As to this clone: The target antigen is unknown.

The junction had 8 bases not matched to a gene; V was cut back by 6 bases and J by 8 bases. Looked up from germline, CDR1 is SGHTA and CDR2 is FQGTGA. The CDR3 is 14 residues long. The chain carries TRBV7-3 and TRBJ1-2; the match to TRBD1 covers 11 bases. The receptor's source is a human donor with basal cell carcinoma. The sample was PBMCs, taken before anti-PD-1 treatment. The chain's CDR3 is CASRLGQGAGGYTF. The CDR3 nucleotides are TGTGCCAGCAGATTAGGACAGGGGGCGGGAGGCTACACCTTC.